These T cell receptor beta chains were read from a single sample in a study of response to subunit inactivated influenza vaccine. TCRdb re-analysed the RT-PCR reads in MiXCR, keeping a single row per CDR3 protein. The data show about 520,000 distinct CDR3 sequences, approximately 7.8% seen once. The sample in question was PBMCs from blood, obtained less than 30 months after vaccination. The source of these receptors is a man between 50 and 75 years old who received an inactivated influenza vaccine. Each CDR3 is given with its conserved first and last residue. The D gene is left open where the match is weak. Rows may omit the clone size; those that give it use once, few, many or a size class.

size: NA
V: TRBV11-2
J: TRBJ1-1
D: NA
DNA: TGTGCCAGCAGCTTCGGCAGGTTAAGTGACACTGAAGCTTTCTTT
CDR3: CASSFGRLSDTEAFF

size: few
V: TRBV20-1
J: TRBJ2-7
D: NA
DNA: TGCAGTGCTAGAGATCCCTACGAGCAGTACTTC
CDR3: CSARDPYEQYF

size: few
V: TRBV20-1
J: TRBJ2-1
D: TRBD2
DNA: TGCAGTGCTAGAGACCTCCTAGCGGGAGCCTACAATGAGCAGTTCTTC
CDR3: CSARDLLAGAYNEQFF

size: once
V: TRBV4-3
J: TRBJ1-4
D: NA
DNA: TGCGCCAGCAGCCAAGATTCGGGATTTGGGACAACTAATGAAAAACTGTTTTTT
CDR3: CASSQDSGFGTTNEKLFF

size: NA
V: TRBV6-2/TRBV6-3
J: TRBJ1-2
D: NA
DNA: TGTGCCAGCAGTTACTCAAGGGGACCCAACTATGGCTACACCTTC
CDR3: CASSYSRGPNYGYTF

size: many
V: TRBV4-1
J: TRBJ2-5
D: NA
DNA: TGCGCCAGCAGCCAAGAGGTGGCGGGATGGGAGACCCAGTACTTC
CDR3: CASSQEVAGWETQYF

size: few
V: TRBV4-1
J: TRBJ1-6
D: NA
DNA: TGCGCCAGCAGCCAAGGGGGCAGGGGCCCCTATAATTCACCCCTCCACTTT
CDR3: CASSQGGRGPYNSPLHF

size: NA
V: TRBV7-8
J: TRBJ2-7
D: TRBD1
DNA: TGTGCCAGCAGCAGAGGGACAGGGACATTTTTAGGGGAGCAGTACTTC
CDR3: CASSRGTGTFLGEQYF

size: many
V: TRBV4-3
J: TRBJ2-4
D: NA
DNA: TGCGCCAGCAGCCAAGATGGACTAGCCAAAAACATTCAGTACTTC
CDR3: CASSQDGLAKNIQYF

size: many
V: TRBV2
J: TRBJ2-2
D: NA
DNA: TGTGCCAGCAGTCGACCTAGTGCCAACACCGGGGAGCTGTTTTTT
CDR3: CASSRPSANTGELFF

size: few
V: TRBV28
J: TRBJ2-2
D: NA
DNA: TGTGCCAGCAGTTTCCACGACACCGGGGAGCTGTTTTTT
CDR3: CASSFHDTGELFF

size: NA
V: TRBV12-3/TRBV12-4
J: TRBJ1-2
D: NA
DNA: TGTGCCAGCAGTTTTAGTGGGACAAGTGGCTACACCTTC
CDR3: CASSFSGTSGYTF

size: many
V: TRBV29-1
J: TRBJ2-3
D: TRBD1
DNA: TGCAGAGGGGGACAGGGCCCCACAGATACGCAGTATTTT
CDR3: CRGGQGPTDTQYF

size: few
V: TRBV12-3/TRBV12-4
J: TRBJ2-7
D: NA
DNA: TGTGCCAGCAGTCCCGACGGGCCACTCTACGAGCAGTACTTC
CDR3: CASSPDGPLYEQYF

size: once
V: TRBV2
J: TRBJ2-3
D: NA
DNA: TGTGCCAGCAGTGTCACTAGCACTTCCACAGATACGCAGTATTTT
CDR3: CASSVTSTSTDTQYF

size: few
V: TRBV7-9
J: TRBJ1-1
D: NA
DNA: TGTGCCAGCAGCTTAGCGGCGGCAGGGATGAACACTGAAGCTTTCTTT
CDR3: CASSLAAAGMNTEAFF

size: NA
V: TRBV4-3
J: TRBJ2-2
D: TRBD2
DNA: TGCGCCAGCAGTCCATTTCTAGCGGGAGTCACCGGGGAGCTGTGTTTT
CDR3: CASSPFLAGVTGELCF

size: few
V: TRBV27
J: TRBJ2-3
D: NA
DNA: TGTGCCAGCAGTTTATGGGCAGGGTCAGATACGCAGTATTTT
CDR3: CASSLWAGSDTQYF

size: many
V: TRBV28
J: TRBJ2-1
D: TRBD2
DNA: TGTGCCAGCAGTTTTTTAGCGGGGCAAAATGAGCAGTTCTTC
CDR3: CASSFLAGQNEQFF

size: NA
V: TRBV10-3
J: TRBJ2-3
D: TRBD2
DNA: TGTGCCACGGGGTCTGGAGCGGGAGTTTCAGATACGCAGTATTTT
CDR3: CATGSGAGVSDTQYF

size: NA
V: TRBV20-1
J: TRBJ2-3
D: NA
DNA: TGCAGTGCTAGCATGGACCGGGCCCCCCCGGATACGCAGTATTTT
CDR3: CSASMDRAPPDTQYF

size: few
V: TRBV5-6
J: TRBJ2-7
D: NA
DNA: TGTGCCAGCAGCTTGCGCAGGGGAGGATCCTACGAGCAGTACTTC
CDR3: CASSLRRGGSYEQYF

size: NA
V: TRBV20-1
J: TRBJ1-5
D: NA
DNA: TGCAGTGCTCGCAACGGCTACAGTAGCAATCAGCCCCAGCATTTT
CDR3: CSARNGYSSNQPQHF

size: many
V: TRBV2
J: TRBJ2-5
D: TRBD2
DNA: TGTGCCAGCAGCCCTGGGACTAGCGGACAAGAGACCCAGTACTTC
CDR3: CASSPGTSGQETQYF

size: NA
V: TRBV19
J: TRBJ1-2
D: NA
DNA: TGTGCCAGTAGTATCGTCAGTAACTATGGCTACACCTTC
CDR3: CASSIVSNYGYTF

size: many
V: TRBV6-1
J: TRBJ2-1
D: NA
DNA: TGTGCCAGCACCTTCTACCCAGGCTATGAGCAGTTCTTC
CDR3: CASTFYPGYEQFF

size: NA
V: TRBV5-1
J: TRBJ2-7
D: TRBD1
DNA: TGCGCCAGCAGAGAAACAGGGGGCGGCGAGCAGTACTTC
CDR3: CASRETGGGEQYF

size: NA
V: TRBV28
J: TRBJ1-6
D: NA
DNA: TGTGCCAGCAACAGTGGCGACAGAGATAATTCACCCCTCCACTTT
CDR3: CASNSGDRDNSPLHF

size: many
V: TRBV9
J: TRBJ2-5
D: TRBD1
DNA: TGTGCCAGCAGCGTAGAGGGGGCTACGGAGACCCAGTACTTC
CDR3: CASSVEGATETQYF

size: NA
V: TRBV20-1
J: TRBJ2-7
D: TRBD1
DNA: TGCAGTGCAAAGGGGGCCCATCGCGAGCAGTACTTC
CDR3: CSAKGAHREQYF

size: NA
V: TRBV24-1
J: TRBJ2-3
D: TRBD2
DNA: TGTGCCACCAGTGACCTCCGGGGGGTAGCGGGAGGTTTCGATACGCAGTATTTT
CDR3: CATSDLRGVAGGFDTQYF

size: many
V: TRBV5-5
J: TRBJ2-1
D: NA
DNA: TGTGCCAGCAGCTTCGAAGGTATCAGCTCCTACAATGAGCAGTTCTTC
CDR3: CASSFEGISSYNEQFF

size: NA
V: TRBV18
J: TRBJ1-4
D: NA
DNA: TGTGCCAGCTCACCAACCATGGCCAGTGCTACAACTAATGAAAAACTGTTTTTT
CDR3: CASSPTMASATTNEKLFF

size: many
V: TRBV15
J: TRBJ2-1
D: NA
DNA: TGTGCCACCAGTTCTAGGGCCGGTGAGCAGTTCTTC
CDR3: CATSSRAGEQFF

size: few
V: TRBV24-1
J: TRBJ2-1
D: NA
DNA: TGTGCCACCAGTGACAAAAACAATGAGCAGTTCTTC
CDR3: CATSDKNNEQFF

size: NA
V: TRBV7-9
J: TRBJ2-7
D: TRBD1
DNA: TGTGCCAGCACCCGTGGGACAGTGGAATCCTACGAGCAGTACTTC
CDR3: CASTRGTVESYEQYF

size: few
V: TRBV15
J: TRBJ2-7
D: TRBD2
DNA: TGTGCCACCAGCAGGCTGCGGGGGTTAATCCACGAGCAGTACTTC
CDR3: CATSRLRGLIHEQYF

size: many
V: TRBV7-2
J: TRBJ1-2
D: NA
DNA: TGTGCCAGCAGCGCGGTCGGGGGCTTCTATGGCTACACCTTC
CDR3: CASSAVGGFYGYTF

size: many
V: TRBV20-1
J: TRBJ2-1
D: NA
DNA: TGCAGTGCTAGTATGGCGTCGCTATACAATGAGCAGTTCTTC
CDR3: CSASMASLYNEQFF

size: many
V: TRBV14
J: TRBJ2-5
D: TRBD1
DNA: TGTGCCAGCAGCCAAGATAGTCTCCGGGACAGGAGGCAGACCCAGTACTTC
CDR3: CASSQDSLRDRRQTQYF

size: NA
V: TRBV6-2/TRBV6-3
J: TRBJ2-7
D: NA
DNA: TGTGCCAGCAGTTACTCGCTTCGGGGTTCCTACGAGCAGTACTTC
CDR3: CASSYSLRGSYEQYF

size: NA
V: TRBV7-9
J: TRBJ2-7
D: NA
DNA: TGTGCCAGCAGCTTAGCGGATAGGGGAGACTACGAGCAGTACTTC
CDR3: CASSLADRGDYEQYF

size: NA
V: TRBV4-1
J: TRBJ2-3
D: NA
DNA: TGCGCCAGCAGCCCGGAGGGGTCATTGGGTTCAGATACGCAGTATTTT
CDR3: CASSPEGSLGSDTQYF

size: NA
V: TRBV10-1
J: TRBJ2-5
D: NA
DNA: TGCGCCAGCAGTTATTCGCCAACAGAGACCCAGTACTTC
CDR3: CASSYSPTETQYF

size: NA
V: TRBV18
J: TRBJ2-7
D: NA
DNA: TGTGCCAGCTCAGTCAGGGAAGCCGAGCAGTACTTC
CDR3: CASSVREAEQYF

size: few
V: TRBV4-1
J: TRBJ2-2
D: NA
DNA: TGCGCCAGCAGCCGTTGGCAGGAGAGGGGAGCCGGGGAGCTGTTTTTT
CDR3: CASSRWQERGAGELFF

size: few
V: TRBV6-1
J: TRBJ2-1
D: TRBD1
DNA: TGTGCCAGCAGTGCTCGGGACAGGGACTACAATGAGCAGTTCTTC
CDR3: CASSARDRDYNEQFF

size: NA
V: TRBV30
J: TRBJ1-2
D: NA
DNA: TGTGCCTGGACGCGGGGTATCGATGGCTACACCTTC
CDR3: CAWTRGIDGYTF

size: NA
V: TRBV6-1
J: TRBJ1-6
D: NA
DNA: TGTGCCAGCAGCTCACGCGGAGGACGGATCTATAATTCACCCCTCCACTTT
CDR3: CASSSRGGRIYNSPLHF